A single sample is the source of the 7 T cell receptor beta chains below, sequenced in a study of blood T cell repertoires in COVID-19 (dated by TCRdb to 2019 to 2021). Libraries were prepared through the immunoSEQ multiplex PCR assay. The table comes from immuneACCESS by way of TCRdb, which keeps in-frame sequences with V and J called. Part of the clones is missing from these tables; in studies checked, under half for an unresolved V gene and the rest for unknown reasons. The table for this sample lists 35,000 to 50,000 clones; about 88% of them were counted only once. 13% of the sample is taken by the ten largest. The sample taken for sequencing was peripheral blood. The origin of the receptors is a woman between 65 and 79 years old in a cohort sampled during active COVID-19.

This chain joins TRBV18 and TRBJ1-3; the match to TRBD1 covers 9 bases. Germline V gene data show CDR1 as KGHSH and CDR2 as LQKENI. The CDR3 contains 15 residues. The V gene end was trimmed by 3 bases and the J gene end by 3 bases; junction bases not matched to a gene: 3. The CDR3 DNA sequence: TGTGCCAGCTCACCGGGACAGGGCGGTGGAAACACCATATATTTT. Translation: CASSPGQGGGNTIYF.

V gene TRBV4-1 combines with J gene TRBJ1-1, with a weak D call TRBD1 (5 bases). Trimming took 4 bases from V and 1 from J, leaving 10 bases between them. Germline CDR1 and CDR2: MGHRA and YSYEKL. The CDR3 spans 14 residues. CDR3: CASSRTGGNTEAFF. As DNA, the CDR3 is TGCGCCAGCAGCCGAACCGGGGGGAACACTGAAGCTTTCTTT.

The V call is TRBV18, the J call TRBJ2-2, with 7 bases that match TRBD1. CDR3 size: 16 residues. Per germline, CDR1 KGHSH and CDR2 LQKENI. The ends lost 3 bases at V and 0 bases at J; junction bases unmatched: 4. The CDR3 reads CASSPKGGANTGELFF. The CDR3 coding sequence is TGTGCCAGCTCACCCAAAGGGGGCGCGAACACCGGGGAGCTGTTTTTT.

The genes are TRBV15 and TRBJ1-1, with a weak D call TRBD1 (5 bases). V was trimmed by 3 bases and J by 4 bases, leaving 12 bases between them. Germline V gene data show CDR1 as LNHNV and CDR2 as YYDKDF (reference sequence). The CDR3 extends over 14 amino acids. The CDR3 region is CATSSVVGGTEAFF. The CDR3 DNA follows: TGTGCCACCAGCAGTGTCGTCGGGGGCACTGAAGCTTTCTTT.

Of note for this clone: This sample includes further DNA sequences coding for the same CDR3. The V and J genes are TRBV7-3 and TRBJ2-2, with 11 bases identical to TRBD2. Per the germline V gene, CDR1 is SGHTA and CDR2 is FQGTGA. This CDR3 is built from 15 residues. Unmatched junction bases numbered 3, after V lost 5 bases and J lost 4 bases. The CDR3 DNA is TGTGCCAGCAGCGGTAGCGGGGGGGGCACCGGGGAGCTGTTTTTT. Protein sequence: CASSGSGGGTGELFF.

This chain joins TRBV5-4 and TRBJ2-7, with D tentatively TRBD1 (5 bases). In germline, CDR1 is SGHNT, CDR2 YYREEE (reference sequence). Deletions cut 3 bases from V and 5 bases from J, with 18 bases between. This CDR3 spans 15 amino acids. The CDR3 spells CASSSVNEGANEQYF. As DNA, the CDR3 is TGTGCCAGCAGCTCCGTGAATGAAGGGGCCAACGAGCAGTACTTC.

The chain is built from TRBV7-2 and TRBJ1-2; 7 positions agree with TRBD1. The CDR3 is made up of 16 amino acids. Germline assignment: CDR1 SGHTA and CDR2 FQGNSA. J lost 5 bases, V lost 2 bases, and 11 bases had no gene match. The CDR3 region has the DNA TGTGCCAGCAGCTTATCCGGTTCAGGGGGAGAATATGGCTACACCTTC. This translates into CASSLSGSGGEYGYTF.